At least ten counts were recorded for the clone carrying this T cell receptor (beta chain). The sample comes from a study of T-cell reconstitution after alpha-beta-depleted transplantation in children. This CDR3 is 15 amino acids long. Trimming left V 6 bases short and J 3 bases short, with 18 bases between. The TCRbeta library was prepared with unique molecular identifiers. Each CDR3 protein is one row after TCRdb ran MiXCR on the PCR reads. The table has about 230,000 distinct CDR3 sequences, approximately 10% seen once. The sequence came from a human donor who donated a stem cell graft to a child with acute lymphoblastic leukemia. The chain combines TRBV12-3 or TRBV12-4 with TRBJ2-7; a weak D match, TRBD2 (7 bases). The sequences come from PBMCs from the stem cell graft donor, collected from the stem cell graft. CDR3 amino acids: CASSPWEGGHYEQYF. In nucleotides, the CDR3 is TGTGCCAGCAGCCCCTGGGAGGGGGGACACTACGAGCAGTACTTC.